This T cell receptor beta chain was identified in a study of CD8+ T cells in alopecia areata. Extracted RNA was reverse transcribed, and the resulting cDNA served as sequencing template. The table came from immunoSEQ multiplex PCR; TCRdb's copy has only in-frame clones and leaves some out. The profile shows roughly 200,000 clones, 45% to 65% of them singletons. CDR1 is SGHDT and CDR2 is YYEEEE in the germline V gene. CDR3 length: 15 residues. J was trimmed by 4 bases and V by 4 bases; bases with no gene match: 7. Documented treatment: oral pan-JAK inhibitor, 5-10 mg twice daily. V gene TRBV5-6 combines with J gene TRBJ2-1, with 8 bases lining up with TRBD2. The TCR sequence derives from a human donor with alopecia areata. The sequences come from CD4+ T cells sorted from blood, collected at week 4, from a patient treated with tofacitinib. The CDR3 here is CASSPGTSPYNEQFF. The CDR3 DNA reads as TGTGCCAGCAGCCCCGGGACTAGTCCATACAATGAGCAGTTCTTC.